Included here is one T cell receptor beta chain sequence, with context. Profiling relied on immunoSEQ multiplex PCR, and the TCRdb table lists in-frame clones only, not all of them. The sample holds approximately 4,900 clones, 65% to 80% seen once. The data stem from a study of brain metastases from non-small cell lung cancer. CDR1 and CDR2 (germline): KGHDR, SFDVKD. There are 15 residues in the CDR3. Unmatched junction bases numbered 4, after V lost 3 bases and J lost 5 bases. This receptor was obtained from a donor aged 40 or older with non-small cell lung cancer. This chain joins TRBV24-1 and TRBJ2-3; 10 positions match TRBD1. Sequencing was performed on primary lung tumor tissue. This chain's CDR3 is CATSDPGQGRDTQYF. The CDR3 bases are TGTGCCACCAGTGATCCGGGACAGGGGCGAGATACGCAGTATTTT.